The 18 T cell receptor beta chains below were found in one sample sequenced in a study of OX40 agonist ivuxolimab in advanced cancers. The table came from immunoSEQ multiplex PCR; TCRdb's copy has only in-frame clones and leaves some out. The data contain approximately 76,000 clones, about 91% of them singletons. This specimen was CD4+ or CD8+ T cells sorted from blood, taken in a trial of the OX40 agonist ivuxolimab. The source is an adult with an advanced solid tumor such as melanoma, head and neck, liver or kidney cancer.

The rearrangement links TRBV5-1 to TRBJ2-6; TRBD2 matches at 9 bases. With V trimmed by 0 bases and J by 0 bases, 7 bases remained unmatched. CDR3 length equals 19 residues. Germline CDR1 reads SGHRS; CDR2 reads YFSETQ. CDR3 amino acids: CASSLAAGGPVSGANVLTF. The CDR3, as DNA: TGCGCCAGCAGCTTGGCCGCGGGGGGGCCAGTCTCTGGGGCCAACGTCCTGACTTTC.

This clone is a singleton in its sample. The chain employs TRBV14 and TRBJ2-7, with D hard to call. CDR3 length equals 13 residues. Per germline, CDR1 SGHDN and CDR2 FVKESK. V shed 5 bases and J shed 2 bases, with 10 bases lying between them. The CDR3 nucleotides read TGTGCCAGCAGCTCTTCTCCTCCCTACGAGCAGTACTTC. This gives the protein CASSSSPPYEQYF.

CDR3 region: CASSLELAGTDTQYF. CDR3 sequence (DNA): TGTGCCAGCAGCTTAGAACTAGCGGGAACAGATACGCAGTATTTT. The chain recombines TRBV7-3 with TRBJ2-3, with TRBD2 matching 10 bases. V shed 2 bases, J shed 3 bases, and the junction held 2 bases outside the gene matches. Germline loops: CDR1 SGHTA, CDR2 FQGTGA. This CDR3 comprises 15 residues.

The chain uses TRBV5-1 and TRBJ1-1, with TRBD1 matching over 8 bases. The germline V gene has CDR1 SGHRS and CDR2 YFSETQ. The CDR3 contains 15 residues. J gave up 1 base and V 5 bases, and 7 bases lay outside the gene matches. This CDR3 is CASRERTGQNTEAFF. The CDR3 DNA follows: TGCGCCAGCAGAGAACGGACAGGGCAGAACACTGAAGCTTTCTTT. The whole variable domain, remainder taken from reference TRBV5-1 and TRBJ1-1, is KAGVTQTPRYLIKTRGQQVTLSCSPISGHRSVSWYQQTPGQGLQFLFEYFSETQRNKGNFPGRFSGRQFSNSRSEMNVSTLELGDSALYLCASRERTGQNTEAFFGQGTRLTVV.

The chain has TRBV11-3 and TRBJ1-2; maybe TRBD1 (6 bases). V was pared by 1 base and J by 7 bases, with 13 bases between. CDR1 and CDR2 (germline): SGHNT, YENEEA. This CDR3 has 14 amino acids. The CDR3 nucleotides read TGTGCCAGCAGCTTAGTTGGCAGGGGATGTGGCTACACCTTC. Translation gives CASSLVGRGCGYTF.

The V gene is TRBV5-1, the J gene TRBJ2-2; a possible D gene is TRBD1 (5 bases). Germline V CDR1 and CDR2: SGHRS, YFSETQ. The V end lost 5 bases, the J end lost 1 base, and 9 bases lay between the germline ends. CDR3 size: 14 residues. The DNA for the CDR3 is TGCGCCAGCAGTTTACAGGTGAACACCGGGGAGCTGTTTTTT. It yields the protein CASSLQVNTGELFF.

About this clone: The sample contains more than one DNA sequence encoding this CDR3. The V and J genes are TRBV28 and TRBJ2-3; 9 bases map to TRBD1. The J segment lost 5 bases and the V segment lost 5 bases, leaving 14 bases of the junction unmatched. The germline gives CDR1 MDHEN, CDR2 SYDVKM. The CDR3 runs 17 residues. CDR3 DNA sequence: TGTGCCAGCAGTGACAGGGGGAGCGGGCCCAGGGTAGATACGCAGTATTTT. Its protein is CASSDRGSGPRVDTQYF.

The sample holds one count of this clone. The chain is built from TRBV4-1 and TRBJ2-7; maybe TRBD2 (6 bases). Deletions cut 2 bases from V and 4 bases from J, with 15 bases between. CDR1 and CDR2 from the germline V gene are MGHRA and YSYEKL. The CDR3 totals 15 residues. The CDR3 DNA follows: TGCGCCAGCAGCCAACAAGGTCACGGGGGTTACGAGCAGTACTTC. It translates to CASSQQGHGGYEQYF.

The CDR3 bases are TGCAGCGTACGTAACCGGGACGGGTGGAATGAGCAGTTCTTC. Its protein product is CSVRNRDGWNEQFF. V usage is TRBV29-1 and J usage is TRBJ2-1; D is perhaps TRBD1 or TRBD2 (5 bases each). The ends were cut back, 6 bases at V and 7 bases at J, with 19 bases in the middle. The germline V gene has CDR1 SQVTM and CDR2 ANQGSEA. The CDR3 has 14 amino acids.

The V gene is TRBV2, the J gene TRBJ2-3; no clear D. The length of the CDR3 is 12 residues. V was cut by 5 bases and J by 5 bases, with 8 bases left in between. The germline CDR1 and CDR2 sequences are SNHLY and FYNNEI. The CDR3 region is CASSPDRDTQYF. The CDR3 coding sequence is TGTGCCAGCAGTCCAGACCGAGATACGCAGTATTTT.

The chain couples TRBV7-3 to TRBJ2-7, with 7 bases identical to TRBD1. CDR3 size: 14 residues. Trimming took 8 bases from V and 2 from J; bases not matched to a gene: 9. CDR1 and CDR2 (germline): SGHTA, FQGTGA. CDR3 in amino acids: CASGKGQPPYEQYF. The CDR3 nucleotides read TGTGCCAGCGGGAAGGGACAGCCTCCCTACGAGCAGTACTTC.

The gene calls are TRBV28 and TRBJ2-7; D not resolved. The germline gives CDR1 MDHEN, CDR2 SYDVKM. There are 11 residues in the CDR3. Trimming removed 7 bases from V and 6 bases from J, with 10 bases in between. The CDR3 loop reads CASNRVPEQYF. In nucleotides, the CDR3 is TGTGCCAGCAATAGGGTCCCCGAGCAGTACTTC.

The chain carries TRBV19 and TRBJ2-5; D uncertain. Per the germline V gene, CDR1 is LNHDA and CDR2 is SQIVND (reference sequence). Between the trimmed V and J ends, which lost 5 bases and 0 bases, there was a span of 7 bases. The CDR3 sequence is 13 residues long. The CDR3 nucleotides are TGTGCCAGTAGTCGTACCCACCAAGAGACCCAGTACTTC. It codes for CASSRTHQETQYF.

The chain joins TRBV5-4 to TRBJ2-5; weak D call: TRBD2 (6 bases). Looked up from germline, CDR1 is SGHNT and CDR2 is YYREEE (reference sequence). The CDR3 is 16 residues long. V was cut by 1 base and J by 5 bases, with 18 bases left in between. CDR3 coding DNA: TGTGCCAGCAGCTTGTTGCGGGGTCCGGCGGGGGAGACCCAGTACTTC. Translation: CASSLLRGPAGETQYF.

The rearrangement joins TRBV6-6 to TRBJ1-6, with D tentatively TRBD1 (5 bases). The CDR3 contains 16 residues. Trimming took 5 bases from V and 2 from J, leaving 13 bases between them. Per the germline V gene, CDR1 is MNHNY and CDR2 is SVGAGI (reference sequence). CDR3 bases: TGTGCCAGCAGTACCCAGGGTGGGACCTATAATTCACCCCTCCACTTT. Translated: CASSTQGGTYNSPLHF.

About this clone itself: The junction departs from the called germline gene at one end, perhaps through a read error. The rearrangement uses TRBV7-9 and TRBJ1-2, with D unclear. The V gene's germline CDR1 is SEHNR and CDR2 FQNEAQ (reference sequence). The CDR3 has 12 residues. The CDR3: CASSLAWRQAGF. CDR3 DNA sequence: TGTGCCAGCAGCTTAGCCTGGAGGCAGGCCGGCTTC. The variable domain in full, completed from reference TRBV7-9 and TRBJ1-2, reads DTGVSQNPRHKITKRGQNVTFRCDPISEHNRLYWYRQTLGQGPEFLTYFQNEAQLEKSRLLSDRFSAERPKGSFSTLEIQRTEQGDSAMYLCASSLAWRQAGFGSGTRLTVV.

This chain connects TRBV29-1 to TRBJ1-2; D gene unclear. V dropped 5 bases and J dropped 6 bases, with 7 bases sitting between them. Germline CDR1 reads SQVTM; CDR2 reads ANQGSEA. This CDR3 is built from 10 residues. Here the CDR3 reads CSVLGNGYTF. CDR3 bases: TGCAGCGTTCTGGGAAATGGCTACACCTTC.

The chain links TRBV18 to TRBJ2-2, with D possibly being TRBD1 (5 bases). CDR3 size: 15 residues. Germline V lookup: CDR1 KGHSH, CDR2 LQKENI. The V end lost 3 bases, the J end lost 1 base, and 9 bases lay between the germline ends. CDR3 coding DNA: TGTGCCAGCTCACCGGCAGGGAAGAACACCGGGGAGCTGTTTTTT. This translates into CASSPAGKNTGELFF.